This TCR beta chain derives from a study of T cell clonotyping in hematopoietic cell transplantation. Overall study: Recipient samples before transplant were obtained post-cytoreduction.

The CDR3 is 13 amino acids. CDR1 and CDR2 (germline): LGHNT, FRNRAP. V lost 6 bases and J lost 0, with 9 bases in between. Generated by immunoSEQ multiplex PCR, the TCRdb table keeps only in-frame clones and is missing some. Seen here are 15,000 to 20,000 clones, approximately 77% observed once, and the top ten hold about 17%. Time point denoted: recipient sample about 28 days before transplant, after cytoreduction. The gene calls are TRBV12-5 and TRBJ2-7, with TRBD1 as a possible D gene (5 bases). The sample here was peripheral blood mononuclear cells, taken before stem cell transplant. This sequence was found in a man aged 55 to 70 with acute myeloid leukemia. Some clones in this sample may be carry-over from other donors' samples. The CDR3 loop reads CASGLTDSYEQYF. The CDR3 DNA reads as TGTGCTAGTGGCTTGACAGACTCCTACGAGCAGTACTTC.